One sample yielded the 30 T cell receptor beta chains listed below, sequenced in a study of blood T cell repertoires in COVID-19. Repertoires were generated with immunoSEQ multiplex PCR, while TCRdb's copy carries only in-frame clones and drops some. The data hold a few hundred thousand clones, with 84% observed a single time. The sequencing input was PBMCs or T cells enriched from blood (not recorded which). The receptors stem from a woman aged 40-49 years who had recovered from COVID-19.

The gene calls are TRBV9 and TRBJ2-1; D is uncertain. From germline, CDR1 is SGDLS and CDR2 YYNGEE. V lost 3 bases and J 4 bases, leaving 11 bases between the germline ends. The CDR3 is made up of 14 amino acids. In nucleotides, the CDR3 is TGTGCCAGCAGCGGTAAAGCGAGATACAATGAGCAGTTCTTC. Protein: CASSGKARYNEQFF.

This chain links TRBV12-5 with TRBJ2-1; 12 positions match TRBD2. With 3 bases clipped from V and 10 bases from J, the junction kept 19 bases outside the gene matches. Germline V CDR1 and CDR2: LGHNT, FRNRAP. The CDR3 runs to 19 residues. CDR3 loop: CASGLLLTVRLAGEKEQFF. In nucleotides, the CDR3 is TGTGCTAGTGGTTTACTCCTTACCGTCCGACTAGCGGGAGAAAAAGAGCAGTTCTTC. Full variable domain (rest looked up from reference TRBV12-5 and TRBJ2-1): DARVTQTPRHKVTEMGQEVTMRCQPILGHNTVFWYRQTMMQGLELLAYFRNRAPLDDSGMPKDRFSAEMPDATLATLKIQPSEPRDSAVYFCASGLLLTVRLAGEKEQFFGPGTRLTVL.

CDR3 in DNA: TGTGCCAGCAGCTTATCCGGGACTAGCGGGAGGGGCGGGGAGCTGTTTTTT. Protein sequence: CASSLSGTSGRGGELFF. V gene TRBV5-4 combines with J gene TRBJ2-2, with 16 bases fitting TRBD2. Looked up from germline, CDR1 is SGHNT and CDR2 is YYREEE (reference sequence). There are 17 residues in the CDR3. With V trimmed by 2 bases and J by 7 bases, 5 bases remained unmatched. Drawing the rest from reference TRBV5-4 and TRBJ2-2, the complete variable domain is ETGVTQSPTHLIKTRGQQVTLRCSSQSGHNTVSWYQQALGQGPQFIFQYYREEENGRGNFPPRFSGLQFPNYSSELNVNALELDDSALYLCASSLSGTSGRGGELFFGEGSRLTVL.

This clone was recorded many times. The gene calls are TRBV10-1 and TRBJ1-5, with D hard to call. V lost 3 bases and J lost 0, with 12 bases in between. CDR1 is WNHNN and CDR2 is SYGVQD in the germline V gene (reference sequence). This CDR3 region has 16 residues. The CDR3 DNA reads as TGCGCCAGCAGTGATCTGCGGTTTTATAGCAATCAGCCCCAGCATTTT. Translating it yields CASSDLRFYSNQPQHF.

V gene TRBV27 combines with J gene TRBJ2-1, with 7 bases identical to TRBD2. The CDR3 contains 20 residues. V shed 3 bases and J 6 bases; nucleotides not matched to a gene: 23. Germline V lookup: CDR1 MNHEY, CDR2 SMNVEV (reference sequence). This chain's CDR3 is CASSFLLSGTTSNLFNEQFF. The CDR3 DNA follows: TGTGCCAGCAGTTTTCTCCTTTCCGGGACTACTTCTAACTTATTCAATGAGCAGTTCTTC.

This chain uses TRBV7-3 with TRBJ2-3, with 8 bases aligning to TRBD1. Looked up from germline, CDR1 is SGHTA and CDR2 is FQGTGA. The CDR3 sequence is 18 residues long. Trimming took 4 bases from V and 1 from J; bases not matched to a gene: 13. The CDR3 reads CASSSTPGDRRGTDTQYF. In DNA form, the CDR3 reads TGTGCCAGCAGCTCAACCCCGGGGGACAGGCGGGGCACAGATACGCAGTATTTT.

The chain employs TRBV11-2 and TRBJ2-3, with 8 bases fitting TRBD2. This CDR3 is built from 18 residues. The V gene end was trimmed by 3 bases and the J gene end by 2 bases; junction bases not matched to a gene: 13. Looked up from germline, CDR1 is SGHAT and CDR2 is FQNNGV. CDR3 sequence: CASSFFTSGLSSTDTQYF. CDR3 nucleotides: TGTGCCAGCAGCTTTTTCACTAGCGGCCTCTCCTCCACAGATACGCAGTATTTT.

The rearrangement uses TRBV10-2 and TRBJ2-7; 8 nucleotides line up with TRBD1. V lost 0 bases to trimming and J lost 12 bases; unmatched junction nucleotides: 7. Germline CDR1 and CDR2: WSHSY and SAAADI. This CDR3 is built from 13 residues. CDR3 DNA sequence: TGCGCCAGCAGTGAGTCTGACAGGGGCCCCGCGTACTTC. Translation gives CASSESDRGPAYF.

This rearrangement joins TRBV7-9 to TRBJ2-3, with a tentative D call TRBD2 (6 bases). CDR3 length: 16 amino acids. Germline CDR1 reads SEHNR; CDR2 reads FQNEAQ (reference sequence). V was shortened by 5 bases and J by 0 bases, with 15 bases between the two germline ends. The CDR3 is CASSPGIAASTDTQYF. DNA for the CDR3: TGTGCCAGCAGCCCCGGGATAGCGGCTAGCACAGATACGCAGTATTTT.

This chain links TRBV2 with TRBJ2-7; possible D gene TRBD2, 5 bases. Germline lookup yields CDR1 SNHLY and CDR2 FYNNEI. CDR3 size: 13 residues. Trimming took 6 bases from V and 6 from J, leaving 15 bases between them. CDR3 residues: CASSPDGLAEQYF. CDR3 sequence (DNA): TGTGCCAGCAGCCCCGACGGGCTAGCCGAGCAGTACTTC.

The chain employs TRBV19 and TRBJ2-3, with a weak D call TRBD2 (5 bases). V lost 3 bases to trimming and J lost 1 base, with 14 bases between them. Germline V lookup: CDR1 LNHDA, CDR2 SQIVND (reference sequence). The CDR3 length is 16 residues. Here the CDR3 DNA reads TGTGCCAGTAGTATGAGAGCGAGCGGCCGCACAGATACGCAGTATTTT. It encodes CASSMRASGRTDTQYF.

The chain uses TRBV28 and TRBJ2-7, with D possibly being TRBD2 (6 bases). This CDR3 region has 15 residues. Germline CDR1 is MDHEN and CDR2 is SYDVKM. V was clipped by 3 bases and J by 5 bases, with 17 bases between them. The DNA of the CDR3 is TGTGCCAGCAGTTTTCTTGAGGGGCGCGGGAACGAGCAGTACTTC. Residues: CASSFLEGRGNEQYF.

The CDR3 bases are TGCGCCAGCAGTCGGGACAGGGTGTCCTATGGCTACACCTTC. Its translation: CASSRDRVSYGYTF. The chain combines TRBV5-1 with TRBJ1-2; 9 bases are shared with TRBD1. Trimming removed 5 bases from V and 4 bases from J; junction bases left unmatched: 6. Per germline, CDR1 SGHRS and CDR2 YFSETQ. The CDR3 has 14 amino acids.

In DNA, the CDR3 is TGTGCCAGCAGTTTAGCAGGGGAAGGGGAGACCCAGTACTTC. Its translation: CASSLAGEGETQYF. The chain joins TRBV27 to TRBJ2-5, with D possibly matching TRBD1 (6 bases). From germline, CDR1 is MNHEY and CDR2 SMNVEV (reference sequence). The CDR3 totals 14 residues. V gave up 2 bases and J gave up 5 bases, with 12 bases separating them.

V usage is TRBV28 and J usage is TRBJ2-7; D may be TRBD1 (6 bases). The V gene lost 3 bases and the J gene lost 4 bases, with 16 bases spanning the gap. CDR1 and CDR2 from the germline V gene are MDHEN and SYDVKM. The CDR3 is 15 residues long. The CDR3 reads CASSFSGTITYEQYF. The CDR3 DNA follows: TGTGCCAGCAGTTTCTCCGGGACAATTACTTACGAGCAGTACTTC.

The CDR3 nucleotides are TGTGCCAGCAGCCCGGGGACAGGGTCAAGGGGCGGCTACACCTTC. Amino acids: CASSPGTGSRGGYTF. V and J are TRBV7-6 and TRBJ1-2; 9 bases are a match to TRBD1. V trimming: 5 bases; J trimming: 8 bases; junction bases outside the gene matches: 12. Germline CDR1 and CDR2: SGHVS and FNYEAQ. CDR3 length: 15 amino acids.

The chain employs TRBV5-1 and TRBJ2-3, with 8 bases that match TRBD2. CDR3 length: 16 residues. Germline assignment: CDR1 SGHRS and CDR2 YFSETQ. V shed 4 bases, J shed 4 bases, and the junction held 11 bases outside the gene matches. CDR3 nucleotides: TGCGCCAGCAGCCTGTTAGCGGGGATGGGCCCAGATACGCAGTATTTT. It encodes CASSLLAGMGPDTQYF.

The chain combines TRBV19 with TRBJ1-2, with D hard to call. The germline V and J ends were trimmed by 6 bases and 0 bases, with 5 bases remaining between them. Germline CDR1 and CDR2: LNHDA and SQIVND (reference sequence). This CDR3 has 12 amino acids. DNA for the CDR3: TGTGCCAGTAGGACAACTAACTATGGCTACACCTTC. Its translation: CASRTTNYGYTF.

CDR3 protein: CASSPRSGGSYNEQFF. The CDR3 DNA reads TGTGCCAGCAGCCCGAGGTCTGGAGGCTCTTACAATGAGCAGTTCTTC. The V gene is TRBV7-9, the J gene TRBJ2-1; D may be TRBD2 (5 bases). Germline assignment: CDR1 SEHNR and CDR2 FQNEAQ (reference sequence). This CDR3 has 16 residues. V was cut by 5 bases and J by 4 bases, with 18 bases left in between.

CDR3 DNA: TGTGCCAGCAGTTACTCGAGGGGTCGGGAGAGAGCTTTCTTT. Translation gives CASSYSRGRERAFF. The V and J genes are TRBV6-5 and TRBJ1-1; possibly TRBD1 for D (5 bases). This CDR3 region has 14 residues. V was pared by 0 bases and J by 10 bases, with 15 bases between. Germline V gene lookup returns CDR1 MNHEY and CDR2 SVGAGI.

The chain carries TRBV30 and TRBJ1-1, with 7 bases fitting TRBD1. The CDR3 covers 14 residues. The V gene's germline CDR1 is GTSNPN and CDR2 SVGIG (reference sequence). V shed 3 bases and J 2 bases; nucleotides not matched to a gene: 6. CDR3 sequence: CAWRRRQGNTEAFF. In DNA form, the CDR3 reads TGTGCCTGGAGGCGTAGACAGGGCAACACTGAAGCTTTCTTT.

This rearrangement joins TRBV20-1 to TRBJ1-6; D might be TRBD1 (6 bases). Deletions cut 3 bases from V and 8 bases from J, with 17 bases between. CDR1 and CDR2 from the germline V gene are DFQATT and SNEGSKA (reference sequence). The CDR3 covers 15 residues. As DNA, the CDR3 is TGCAGTGCTAGTCCCCGACAGGCCTCGGATTCACCCCTCCACTTT. It yields the protein CSASPRQASDSPLHF.

This chain joins TRBV12-3 or TRBV12-4 and TRBJ1-6; D is ambiguous. This CDR3 is 13 amino acids long. V was clipped by 2 bases and J by 8 bases, with 7 bases between them. CDR3 sequence (DNA): TGTGCCAGCAGTTTACAAGAGGATTCACCCCTCCACTTT. Translating gives CASSLQEDSPLHF.

This chain links TRBV6-4 with TRBJ2-1; 7 bases fit TRBD2. Germline-derived CDR1 and CDR2 are MRHNA and SNTAGT. CDR3 size: 14 residues. J gave up 6 bases and V 3 bases, and 5 bases lay outside the gene matches. In nucleotides, the CDR3 is TGTGCCAGCAGTGAGGGGGAGGGAGGCAATGAGCAGTTCTTC. Its protein is CASSEGEGGNEQFF.

This clone was seen more than once but under ten times. The sample has other DNA sequences that encode this CDR3 too. This chain uses TRBV28 with TRBJ2-5, with D possibly TRBD1 on 6 matching bases. Germline V gives CDR1 MDHEN, CDR2 SYDVKM. The CDR3 runs 14 residues. With 3 bases removed from V and 1 base from J, the gap between germline ends came to 9 bases. The CDR3 nucleotides read TGTGCCAGCAGTTTCCGACAGGCCCAAGAGACCCAGTACTTC. Encoded protein: CASSFRQAQETQYF.

V and J are TRBV11-1 and TRBJ2-5; 9 bases map to TRBD2. CDR3 length equals 16 residues. The V gene's germline CDR1 is SGHAT and CDR2 FQDESV (reference sequence). Losses at the gene ends were 3 bases for V and 1 base for J; bases not matched to a gene: 6. DNA for the CDR3: TGTGCCAGCAGCTTTAGGAGCGGGAGGTTCCAAGAGACCCAGTACTTC. Protein product: CASSFRSGRFQETQYF.

About this clone itself: This sample also contains other DNA sequences that code for the same CDR3. The chain uses TRBV5-1 and TRBJ1-4; 10 bases match TRBD1. The V and J ends lost 0 bases and 8 bases, in that order; junction bases with no gene match: 4. This CDR3 comprises 15 residues. CDR1 and CDR2 from the germline V gene are SGHRS and YFSETQ. The CDR3, as DNA: TGCGCCAGCAGCTTGGCGGGACAGGGGAACGAAAAACTGTTTTTT. It translates to CASSLAGQGNEKLFF. Drawing the rest from reference TRBV5-1 and TRBJ1-4, the complete variable domain is KAGVTQTPRYLIKTRGQQVTLSCSPISGHRSVSWYQQTPGQGLQFLFEYFSETQRNKGNFPGRFSGRQFSNSRSEMNVSTLELGDSALYLCASSLAGQGNEKLFFGSGTQLSVL.

The chain links TRBV7-6 to TRBJ2-3; D is perhaps TRBD2 (8 bases). With 4 bases removed from V and 2 bases from J, the gap between germline ends came to 22 bases. CDR3 length equals 18 residues. The germline gives CDR1 SGHVS, CDR2 FNYEAQ. The CDR3 DNA is TGTGCCAGCAGCTACCACCGAGCGGGAGAGGGGGCCACAGATACGCAGTATTTT. Translation: CASSYHRAGEGATDTQYF. The full variable domain, completed using reference TRBV7-6 and TRBJ2-3, is GAGVSQSPRYKVTKRGQDVALRCDPISGHVSLYWYRQALGQGPEFLTYFNYEAQQDKSGLPNDRFSAERPEGSISTLTIQRTEQRDSAMYRCASSYHRAGEGATDTQYFGPGTRLTVL.

The J gene is TRBJ1-1, the V gene TRBV28, with D perhaps matching TRBD1 (5 bases). This CDR3 region has 14 residues. CDR1 is MDHEN and CDR2 is SYDVKM in the germline V gene. The germline V and J ends were trimmed by 3 bases and 4 bases, with 12 bases remaining between them. As DNA, the CDR3 is TGTGCCAGCAGTTTCCCCAGGGTGGGCACTGAAGCTTTCTTT. Translation gives CASSFPRVGTEAFF.

The V gene is TRBV11-2, the J gene TRBJ1-6; the D gene is possibly TRBD1 (6 bases). V was trimmed by 4 bases and J by 3 bases, leaving 10 bases between them. The CDR3 spans 15 residues. Germline CDR1 is SGHAT and CDR2 is FQNNGV. CDR3 in DNA: TGTGCCAGCAGCTCACAGGGTCACTATAATTCACCCCTCCACTTT. Encoded protein: CASSSQGHYNSPLHF.